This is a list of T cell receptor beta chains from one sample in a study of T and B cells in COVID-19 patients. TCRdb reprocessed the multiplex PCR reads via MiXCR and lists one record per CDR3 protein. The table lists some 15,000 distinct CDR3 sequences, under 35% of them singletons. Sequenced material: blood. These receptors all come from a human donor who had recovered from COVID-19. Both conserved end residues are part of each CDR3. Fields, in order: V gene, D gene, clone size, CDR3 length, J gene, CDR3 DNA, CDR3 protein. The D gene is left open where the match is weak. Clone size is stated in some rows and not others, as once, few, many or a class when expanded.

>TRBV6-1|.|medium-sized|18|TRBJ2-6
TGTGCCAGCAGTTACCCGACGGAGTGGAAAGCCGGGGCCAACGTCCTGACTTTC
CASSYPTEWKAGANVLTF
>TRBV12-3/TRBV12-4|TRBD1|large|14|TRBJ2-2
TGTGCCAGCAGTTCGACAGGGGGGACCGGGGAGCTGTTTTTT
CASSSTGGTGELFF
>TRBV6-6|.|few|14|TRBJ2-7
TGTGCCAGCAGTTCCCGGGGAGGAGGTGGCGAGCAGTACTTC
CASSSRGGGGEQYF
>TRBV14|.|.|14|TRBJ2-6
TGTGCCAGCAGCCAAGTTCGGGGGGCCAACGTCCTGACTTTC
CASSQVRGANVLTF
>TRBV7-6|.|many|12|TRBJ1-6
TGTGCCAGCAGCTTAGAGGGTTCACCCCTCCACTTT
CASSLEGSPLHF
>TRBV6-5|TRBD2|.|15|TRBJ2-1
TGTGCCAGCAGCCGGACTAGCGGGGGGTGGGATGAGCAGTTCTTC
CASSRTSGGWDEQFF
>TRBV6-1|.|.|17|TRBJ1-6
TGTGCCAGCAGGGCCACGGACGTATACTCCTATAATTCACCCCTCCACTTT
CASRATDVYSYNSPLHF
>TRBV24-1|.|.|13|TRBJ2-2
TGTGCCACCGGGACCCCGAACACCGGGGAGCTGTTTTTT
CATGTPNTGELFF
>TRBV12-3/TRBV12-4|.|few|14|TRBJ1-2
TGTGCCAGCAGTTTAGGGGCAGGACAGTATGGCTACACCTTC
CASSLGAGQYGYTF
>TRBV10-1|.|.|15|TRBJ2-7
TGCGCCAGCAGTTCCGGGGCACTCCCCGCTTACGAGCAGTACTTC
CASSSGALPAYEQYF
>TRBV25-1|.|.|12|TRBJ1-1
TGTGCCAGCAGTGGTGTTATGGCTGAAGCTTTCTTT
CASSGVMAEAFF
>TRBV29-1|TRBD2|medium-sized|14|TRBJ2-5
TGCAGCGTTGAAGAGCGGGGGGCGGGAGAGACCCAGTACTTC
CSVEERGAGETQYF
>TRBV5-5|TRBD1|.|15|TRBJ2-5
TGTGCCAGCAGCTTGGGAGGACAGGGTGTCGAGACCCAGTACTTC
CASSLGGQGVETQYF
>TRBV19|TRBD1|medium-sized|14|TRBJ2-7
TGTGCCAGTAGTATCAGACAGGGCTTCTACGAGCAGTACTTC
CASSIRQGFYEQYF
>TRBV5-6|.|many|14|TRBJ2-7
TGTGCCAGCAGGGGGGGGCGACATTCGGACGAGCAGTACTTC
CASRGGRHSDEQYF
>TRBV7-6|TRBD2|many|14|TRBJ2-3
TGTGCCAGCAGCAGGGCGGGGGGCACAGATACGCAGTATTTT
CASSRAGGTDTQYF
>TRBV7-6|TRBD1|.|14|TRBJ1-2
TGTGCCAGCAGCCAAGGGACAGAGAACTATGGCTACACCTTC
CASSQGTENYGYTF
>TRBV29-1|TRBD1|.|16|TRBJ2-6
TGCAGCGCCCTGACAGGGCCTCCCTCTGGGGCCAACGTCCTGACTTTC
CSALTGPPSGANVLTF
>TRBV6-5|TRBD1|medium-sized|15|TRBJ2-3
TGTGCCAGCAGTTCAAAAGGACAGGGGACAGATACGCAGTATTTT
CASSSKGQGTDTQYF
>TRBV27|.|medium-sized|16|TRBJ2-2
TGTGCCAGCAGTTTACTAGCCCTAGGGTCCACCGGGGAGCTGTTTTTT
CASSLLALGSTGELFF
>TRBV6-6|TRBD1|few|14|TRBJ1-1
TGTGCCAGCAGTAGGACAGGGGAGAACACTGAAGCTTTCTTT
CASSRTGENTEAFF
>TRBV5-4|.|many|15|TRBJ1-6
TGTGCCAGCAGGCCTGACAGCTCCTATAATTCACCCCTCCACTTT
CASRPDSSYNSPLHF
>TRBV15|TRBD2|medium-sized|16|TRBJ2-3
TGTGCCACCAGCACAGAACTAGCGGGCAAAACAGATACGCAGTATTTT
CATSTELAGKTDTQYF
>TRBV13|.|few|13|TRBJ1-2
TGTGCCAGCAGCTTAAAAAATACAGGTGGCTACACCTTC
CASSLKNTGGYTF
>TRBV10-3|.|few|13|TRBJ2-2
TGTGCCACCAGAGACATGAACACCGGGGAGCTGTTTTTT
CATRDMNTGELFF
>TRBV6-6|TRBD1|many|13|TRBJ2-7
TGTGCCAGCAGTGCGACAGGGGGCGACGAGCAGTACTTC
CASSATGGDEQYF
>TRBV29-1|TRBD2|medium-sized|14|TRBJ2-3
TGCAGCGCCGTGACTAGCGGGGGCTCAGATACGCAGTATTTT
CSAVTSGGSDTQYF
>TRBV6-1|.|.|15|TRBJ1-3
TGTGCCAGCAGACTATTACAGGGCTCTGGAAACACCATATATTTT
CASRLLQGSGNTIYF
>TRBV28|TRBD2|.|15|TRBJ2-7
TGTGCCAGCAGTGCTCGACTAGCGGGAGCCCGCGAGCAGTGCTTC
CASSARLAGAREQCF
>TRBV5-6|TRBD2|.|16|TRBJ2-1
TGTGTCAGCAGCTTGGAGGGGACTAGCGCAGACAATGAGCAGTTCTTC
CVSSLEGTSADNEQFF
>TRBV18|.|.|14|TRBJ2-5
TGTGCCAGCTCACCACCTGGCAGGGGTGGGTCCCAGTACTTC
CASSPPGRGGSQYF
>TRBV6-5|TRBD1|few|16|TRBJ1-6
TGTGCCAGCAGCCGCGATAGACAGGGGGCTTACTCACCCCTCCACTTT
CASSRDRQGAYSPLHF
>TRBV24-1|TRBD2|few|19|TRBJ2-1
TGTGCCACCAGTCTAGGTGGGTTAGCTCCTAGCGGTATTTACAATGAGCAGTTCTTC
CATSLGGLAPSGIYNEQFF
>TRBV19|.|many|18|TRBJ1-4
TGTGCCAGTAGCTCCAGATTTCTCCCTTTTGCAACTAATGAAAAACTGTTTTTT
CASSSRFLPFATNEKLFF
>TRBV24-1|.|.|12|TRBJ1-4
TGTGCCACCACGCGAGATAATGAAAAACTGTTTTTT
CATTRDNEKLFF
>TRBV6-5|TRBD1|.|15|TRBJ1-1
TGTGCCAGCAGTAGACAGGGTTATAGGGACACTGAAGCTTTCTTT
CASSRQGYRDTEAFF
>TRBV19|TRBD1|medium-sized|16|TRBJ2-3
TGTGCCAGTAGTATTTCGGACAGGGCTAGCACAGATACGCAGTATTTT
CASSISDRASTDTQYF
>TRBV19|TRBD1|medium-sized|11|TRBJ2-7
TGTGCCAGTACCGACAGGGGCGAGCAGTACTTC
CASTDRGEQYF
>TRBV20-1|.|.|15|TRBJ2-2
TGCAGTGCTAGAGCCCCGGGTTACGACACCGGGGAGCTGTTTTTT
CSARAPGYDTGELFF
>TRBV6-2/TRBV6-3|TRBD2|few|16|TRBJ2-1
TGTGCCAGCACCTCCATGGGGGGAGGGGCCGGACATGAGCAGTTCTTC
CASTSMGGGAGHEQFF
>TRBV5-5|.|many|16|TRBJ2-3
TGTGCCAGCAGCCTAAATACAGGGGGGGGCACAGATACGCAGTATTTT
CASSLNTGGGTDTQYF
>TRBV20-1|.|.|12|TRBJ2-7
TGCAGTGCTGGAACCCCGGAGCGCGAGCAGTACTTC
CSAGTPEREQYF
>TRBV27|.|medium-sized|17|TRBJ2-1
TGTGCCAGCAGTTTACCCCCCCGGAGGGACTCCTACAATGAGCAGTTCTTC
CASSLPPRRDSYNEQFF
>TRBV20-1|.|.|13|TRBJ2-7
TGCAGTGCTAGAGGCCACACGGACTACGAGCAGTACTTC
CSARGHTDYEQYF
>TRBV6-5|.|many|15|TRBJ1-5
TGTGCCAGCAGTTCTACGGGGGGGGGCAATCAGCCCCAGCATTTT
CASSSTGGGNQPQHF
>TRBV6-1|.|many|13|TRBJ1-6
TGTGCCAGCAAGGGGAAAGATAATTCACCCCTCCACTTT
CASKGKDNSPLHF
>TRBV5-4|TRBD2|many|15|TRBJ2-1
TGTGCCAGCAGCTTGAAAGCTAGCGGGAGCTATGAGCAGTTCTTC
CASSLKASGSYEQFF
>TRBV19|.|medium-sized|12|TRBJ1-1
TGTGCCAGTAGTATCGGTAGGACTGAAGCTTTCTTT
CASSIGRTEAFF
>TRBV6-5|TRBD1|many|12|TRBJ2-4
TGTGCCAGCAGTTCCCCGGGACAGGGGGCCTCGTTC
CASSSPGQGASF
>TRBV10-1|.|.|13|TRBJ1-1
TGCGCCAGCAACCCGACGCTGAACACTGAAGCTTTCTTT
CASNPTLNTEAFF
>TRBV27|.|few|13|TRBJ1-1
TGTGCCAGCAGACCCTCCGGGACCCCTGAAGCTTTCTTT
CASRPSGTPEAFF
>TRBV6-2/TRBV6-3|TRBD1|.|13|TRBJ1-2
TGTGCCAGCAGGAGACAGGGAGGGAGTGGCTACACCTTC
CASRRQGGSGYTF
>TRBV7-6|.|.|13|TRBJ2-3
TGTGCCAGCAGCCCGGGGAGTAGTCGGTGGCAGTATTTT
CASSPGSSRWQYF
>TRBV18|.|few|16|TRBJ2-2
TGTGCCAGCTCCCCGCAACTATCAGGGACCGACGGGGAGCTGTTTTTT
CASSPQLSGTDGELFF
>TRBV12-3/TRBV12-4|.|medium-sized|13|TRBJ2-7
TGTGCCAGCAGCCAACCTAGCGCCTACGAGCAGTACTTC
CASSQPSAYEQYF